The clone carrying this T cell receptor beta chain was seen ten or more times. The data derive from a study of CD8+CD57+ T cells in acquired aplastic anemia. Previously, flow cytometry had revealed CD8+CD57+ cell expansion in the patients chosen for sequencing. The use of genomic DNA as template underpinned the TCR beta VDJ and CDR3 profiling. TCRdb re-called the reads through MiXCR, storing one row per CDR3 protein. The sample lists about 98,000 distinct CDR3 sequences; about 63% were seen once. Germline V gene lookup returns CDR1 MNHEY and CDR2 SMNVEV (reference sequence). This CDR3 has 12 amino acids. V lost 11 bases and J 6 bases, leaving 16 bases between the germline ends.

This TCR came from a human donor with aplastic anemia. Sequences were obtained from sorted CD4+, CD8+, or CD8+CD57+ T cells (not recorded which) from PBMCs. The V and J genes are TRBV27 and TRBJ1-2, with a possible D match to TRBD1 (5 bases). The CDR3 DNA reads TGTGCCGCCTGGGGGGGTCGGGATGGCTACACCTTC. Translating it yields CAAWGGRDGYTF.